This T cell receptor beta chain was profiled in a study of blood T cells in healthy people across ages. Overall study results and limits: Roughly linear declines in TCR beta diversity per million T cells occurred with age.

This clonotype has ten or more counts. Its antigen remains unknown. The CDR3 totals 15 residues. Per the germline V gene, CDR1 is SGHTA and CDR2 is FQGNSA. The ends lost 6 bases at V and 9 bases at J; junction bases unmatched: 9. Together with a sample-barcoded 5' primer, a J-beta primer mix was included in a second PCR lasting roughly 6 to 12 cycles. Samples each returned at least 3 million CDR3-containing paired-end reads. TCRdb reanalysed the 5' RACE reads using MiXCR and keeps one entry per CDR3 protein. The table records around 2 million distinct CDR3 sequences, 35% to 50% of them present only once. It was roughly 10 milliliters of peripheral blood that were drawn from each donor.

The gene calls are TRBV7-2 and TRBJ2-1; 12 bases map to TRBD2. The receptor's source is a human donor in good health. Sequencing was done on a sample of blood. This CDR3 reads CASSPVVLAGGEQFF. The CDR3 bases are TGTGCCAGCAGTCCTGTCGTACTAGCGGGGGGTGAGCAGTTCTTC.